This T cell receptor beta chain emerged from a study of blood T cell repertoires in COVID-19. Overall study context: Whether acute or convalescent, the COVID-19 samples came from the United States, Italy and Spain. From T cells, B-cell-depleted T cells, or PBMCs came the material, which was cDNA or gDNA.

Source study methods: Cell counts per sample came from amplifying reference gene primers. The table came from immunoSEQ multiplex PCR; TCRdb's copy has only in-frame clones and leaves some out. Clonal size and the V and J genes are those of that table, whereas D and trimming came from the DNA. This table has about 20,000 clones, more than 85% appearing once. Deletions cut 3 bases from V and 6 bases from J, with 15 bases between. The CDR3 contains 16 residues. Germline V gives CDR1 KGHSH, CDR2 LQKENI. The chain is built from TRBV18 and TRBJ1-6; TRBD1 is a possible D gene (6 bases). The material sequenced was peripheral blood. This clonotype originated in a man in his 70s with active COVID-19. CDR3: CASSPAIQGPNSPLHF. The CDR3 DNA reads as TGTGCCAGCTCACCCGCAATACAGGGCCCTAATTCACCCCTCCACTTT.